Each of the 32 T cell receptor beta chains below was sequenced from the same sample in a study of T cells after yellow fever vaccination. TCRdb re-derived calls from the 5' RACE reads in MiXCR, one entry per CDR3 protein. The sample consists of some 160,000 distinct CDR3 sequences, roughly 8.8% of them appearing once. The sample consisted of CD8+ T cells sorted from PBMCs, taken 45 days after the yellow fever booster vaccination. These receptors were taken from a man aged 18 to 30 who received the YFV17D yellow fever vaccine.

This clonotype was seen only a few times. The chain couples TRBV3-1 to TRBJ2-3; a possible D gene is TRBD2 (6 bases). This CDR3 comprises 17 residues. Deletions cut 4 bases from V and 1 base from J, with 18 bases between. Germline lookup yields CDR1 LGHDT and CDR2 YNNKEL (reference sequence). The CDR3 DNA reads TGTGCCAGCAGCCGGGAACTAGCTTCGTATGGCACAGATACGCAGTATTTT. Translating gives CASSRELASYGTDTQYF.

This clonotype was observed a few times. The chain combines TRBV7-9 with TRBJ2-7; D possibly corresponds to TRBD2 (6 bases). CDR3 length: 14 amino acids. With 6 bases removed from V and 3 bases from J, the gap between germline ends came to 15 bases. From germline, CDR1 is SEHNR and CDR2 FQNEAQ (reference sequence). CDR3 nucleotides: TGTGCCAGCAGACCAGACTGGGGAGGCTACGAGCAGTACGTC. As protein: CASRPDWGGYEQYV.

This clonotype turned up a few times. This chain connects TRBV6-2 or TRBV6-3 to TRBJ2-3; D is unresolved. Germline lookup yields CDR1 MNHEY and CDR2 SVGEGT. V was trimmed by 7 bases and J by 0 bases, leaving 20 bases between them. The CDR3 totals 17 residues. The CDR3 DNA reads as TGTGCCAGCAAAGAATTAAGCCAAGGCCCTAGCACAGATACGCAGTATTTT. This gives the protein CASKELSQGPSTDTQYF.

The J gene is TRBJ1-5, the V gene TRBV7-8; D unclear. The germline V gene has CDR1 SGHVS and CDR2 FQNEAQ. V gave up 5 bases and J gave up 4 bases, with 18 bases separating them. The length of the CDR3 is 16 residues. The DNA of the CDR3 is TGTGCCAGCAGCCCCGGAAGTAGTGCATGGAATCAGCCCCAGCATTTT. This translates into CASSPGSSAWNQPQHF.

This clonotype was seen a few times. The V call is TRBV11-2, the J call TRBJ2-1; 8 nucleotides line up with TRBD1. The V segment lost 4 bases and the J segment 7 bases; nucleotides outside the gene matches: 3. The CDR3 is 13 amino acids. Germline V CDR1 and CDR2: SGHAT, FQNNGV. The CDR3 coding sequence is TGTGCCAGCAGCTCAGACAGGGGAAATGAGCAGTTCTTC. Protein: CASSSDRGNEQFF.

The chain employs TRBV5-8 and TRBJ2-1; 15 bases line up with TRBD2. J lost 6 bases, V lost 4 bases, and 2 bases had no gene match. Germline-derived CDR1 and CDR2 are SGHTS and YDEGEE. The CDR3 contains 15 residues. CDR3 DNA: TGTGCCAGCAGCCGGGGACTAGCGGGGGGCAATGAGCAGTTCTTC. It yields the protein CASSRGLAGGNEQFF. The full variable domain, its missing parts supplied by reference TRBV5-8 and TRBJ2-1, is EAGVTQSPTHLIKTRGQQATLRCSPISGHTSVYWYQQALGLGLQFLLWYDEGEERNRGNFPPRFSGRQFPNYSSELNVNALELEDSALYLCASSRGLAGGNEQFFGPGTRLTVL.

The rearrangement uses TRBV7-9 and TRBJ2-3; the D is unclear. V was cut by 5 bases and J by 5 bases, with 8 bases left in between. The CDR3 extends over 12 amino acids. The germline CDR1 and CDR2 sequences are SEHNR and FQNEAQ (reference sequence). The CDR3 bases are TGTGCCAGCAGCATTGGGGAAGATACGCAGTATTTT. This codes for CASSIGEDTQYF.

The chain carries TRBV29-1 and TRBJ2-1; TRBD1 matches at 9 bases. Germline assignment: CDR1 SQVTM and CDR2 ANQGSEA. The CDR3 runs 14 residues. V shed 6 bases and J 6 bases; nucleotides not matched to a gene: 9. The CDR3 DNA is TGCAGCGTCGGATGGGACAGGGTGGGCAATGAGCAGTTCTTC. It yields the protein CSVGWDRVGNEQFF.

The chain couples TRBV29-1 to TRBJ1-4, with a tentative D call TRBD1 (5 bases). With 1 base removed from V and 7 bases from J, the gap between germline ends came to 7 bases. Germline CDR1 is SQVTM and CDR2 is ANQGSEA. This CDR3 contains 12 residues. CDR3 amino acids: CSVEGGGEKLFF. The DNA of the CDR3 is TGCAGCGTTGAAGGGGGCGGTGAAAAACTGTTTTTT.

This clonotype was counted a few times. This sequence joins TRBV5-4 and TRBJ1-2, with TRBD1 as a possible D gene (6 bases). The CDR3 spans 16 residues. The germline CDR1 and CDR2 sequences are SGHNT and YYREEE (reference sequence). The ends were cut back, 3 bases at V and 4 bases at J, with 19 bases in the middle. In nucleotides, the CDR3 is TGTGCCAGCAGCTCTCCGGAGGGGGGCAGGGGCTATGGCTACACCTTC. Protein product: CASSSPEGGRGYGYTF.

This clonotype occurred a few times. CDR3 residues: CASSSRGQLNEKLFF. As DNA, the CDR3 is TGTGCCAGCAGTTCGAGGGGACAGCTGAATGAAAAACTGTTTTTT. The V and J genes are TRBV27 and TRBJ1-4; 7 nucleotides line up with TRBD1. Germline V gives CDR1 MNHEY, CDR2 SMNVEV (reference sequence). After removal of 4 bases from V and 5 bases from J, the junction contained 7 bases not matched to a gene. The CDR3 is made up of 15 amino acids.

This clonotype turned up a few times. The chain combines TRBV20-1 with TRBJ2-3, with D perhaps TRBD2 (5 bases). The germline gives CDR1 DFQATT, CDR2 SNEGSKA (reference sequence). Trimming removed 6 bases from V and 2 bases from J, with 9 bases in between. This CDR3 is built from 12 residues. The CDR3 coding sequence is TGCAGTGCCCGGGGATACACAGATACGCAGTATTTT. Translated, it gives CSARGYTDTQYF.

This clonotype was seen many times. V is TRBV10-1 and J is TRBJ2-1, with 9 nucleotides matching TRBD2. Germline CDR1 is WNHNN and CDR2 is SYGVQD (reference sequence). The CDR3 is 15 residues long. V was clipped by 0 bases and J by 9 bases; unmatched bases: 6. CDR3 in DNA: TGCGCCAGCAGTGAGTCGGCGGGGGGGCCTTGTGAGCAGTTCTTC. Translation: CASSESAGGPCEQFF.

This clonotype was detected a few times. J is TRBJ2-1 and V is TRBV2, with D hard to call. Trimming removed 6 bases at V and 11 bases at J, with 8 bases between. In germline, CDR1 is SNHLY, CDR2 FYNNEI. The CDR3 extends over 10 amino acids. CDR3 coding DNA: TGTGCCAGCAGCGAGAGCCAGCAGTTCTTC. Its translation: CASSESQQFF.

J is TRBJ1-2 and V is TRBV12-3 or TRBV12-4, with TRBD1 as a possible D gene (5 bases). The CDR3 runs 13 residues. V dropped 7 bases and J dropped 3 bases, with 12 bases sitting between them. The CDR3, as DNA: TGTGCCAGCACCCCGGGGGGGGACTATGGCTACACCTTC. Protein product: CASTPGGDYGYTF.

This chain connects TRBV5-1 to TRBJ2-3; the D gene is possibly TRBD1 (6 bases). V was pared by 4 bases and J by 0 bases, with 12 bases between. Germline values: CDR1 SGHRS, CDR2 YFSETQ. The CDR3 length is 15 residues. The CDR3 here is CASSHTTGSTDTQYF. The CDR3 DNA follows: TGCGCCAGCAGCCATACTACAGGGAGCACAGATACGCAGTATTTT.

This chain connects TRBV29-1 to TRBJ2-1; 7 bases align to TRBD2. Germline CDR1 and CDR2: SQVTM and ANQGSEA. The CDR3 covers 14 residues. J lost 0 bases, V lost 7 bases, and 6 bases had no gene match. CDR3 bases: TGCAGCGAACGGGGGGTGAGCTCCTACAATGAGCAGTTCTTC. The encoded protein is CSERGVSSYNEQFF.

The table lists this clonotype with many counts. A junction end diverges from the germline sequence, so it may reflect a read error. The chain joins TRBV5-1 to TRBJ1-1; 8 positions match TRBD1. Germline V gene data show CDR1 as SGHRS and CDR2 as YFSETQ. This CDR3 contains 15 residues. The CDR3 loop is CASSSGQGLNTEAFF. The DNA of the CDR3 is TGTGCCAGCAGCTCCGGACAGGGATTGAACACTGAAGCTTTCTTT.

This clonotype was seen a handful of times. The chain employs TRBV12-3 or TRBV12-4 and TRBJ2-2; D possibly corresponds to TRBD2 (5 bases). The CDR3 has 16 amino acids. V shed 5 bases and J shed 0 bases, with 13 bases lying between them. The CDR3 DNA reads as TGTGCCAGCAGTACTATCCGGGATCCGAACACCGGGGAGCTGTTTTTT. Its protein is CASSTIRDPNTGELFF.

This clonotype was seen a few times. This chain joins TRBV5-1 and TRBJ1-3; tentative D call: TRBD1 (5 bases). CDR3 size: 16 residues. Per germline, CDR1 SGHRS and CDR2 YFSETQ. The V gene lost 4 bases and the J gene lost 3 bases, with 17 bases spanning the gap. CDR3 protein: CASSGGSKALGNTIYF. DNA for the CDR3: TGCGCCAGCAGCGGGGGATCGAAGGCTCTTGGAAACACCATATATTTT.

This clonotype was detected many times. The rearrangement uses TRBV20-1 and TRBJ2-7; D might be TRBD1 (6 bases). The germline CDR1 and CDR2 sequences are DFQATT and SNEGSKA (reference sequence). Deletions cut 3 bases from V and 0 bases from J, with 9 bases between. This CDR3 is built from 13 residues. In nucleotides, the CDR3 is TGCAGTGCTAGCCGGACAGACTCCTACGAGCAGTACTTC. This sequence encodes CSASRTDSYEQYF.

V is TRBV7-8 and J is TRBJ1-1, with D possibly matching TRBD1 (5 bases). Germline lookup yields CDR1 SGHVS and CDR2 FQNEAQ. The CDR3 contains 11 residues. V gave up 2 bases and J gave up 11 bases, with 9 bases separating them. This chain's CDR3 is CASSLMGEAFF. The CDR3, as DNA: TGTGCCAGCAGCTTAATGGGGGAGGCTTTCTTT.

There are many counts of this clonotype. The chain joins TRBV5-1 to TRBJ2-1; 13 nucleotides match TRBD2. The germline CDR1 and CDR2 sequences are SGHRS and YFSETQ. Germline trimming cut 4 bases from V and 6 bases from J; bases unmatched to any gene: 7. CDR3 size: 16 residues. The CDR3 spells CASSATSGGALNEQFF. CDR3 nucleotide sequence: TGCGCCAGCAGCGCAACTAGCGGGGGGGCCCTCAATGAGCAGTTCTTC.

J is TRBJ2-1 and V is TRBV6-2 or TRBV6-3, with 8 bases fitting TRBD2. The germline V gene encodes CDR1 MNHEY and CDR2 SVGEGT. The CDR3 covers 16 residues. V trimming: 5 bases; J trimming: 8 bases; junction bases outside the gene matches: 14. CDR3: CASSASGTSLFDEQFF. The CDR3 DNA reads as TGTGCCAGCAGTGCATCCGGGACTAGTTTATTCGATGAGCAGTTCTTC.

This chain connects TRBV11-2 to TRBJ2-7, with D maybe TRBD1 (5 bases). V gave up 2 bases and J gave up 4 bases, with 12 bases separating them. Germline values: CDR1 SGHAT, CDR2 FQNNGV. The CDR3 runs 14 residues. The CDR3 DNA reads as TGTGCCAGCAGCTTATATGGGGCATGGTACGAGCAGTACGTC. The encoded protein is CASSLYGAWYEQYV.

This clonotype was counted a few times. V usage is TRBV19 and J usage is TRBJ1-1; the match to TRBD1 covers 8 bases. The CDR3 runs to 16 residues. Trimming took 4 bases from V and 5 from J; bases not matched to a gene: 12. Germline V lookup: CDR1 LNHDA, CDR2 SQIVND (reference sequence). The CDR3, as DNA: TGTGCCAGTAGTACCACTTCAGGGGGCGCGTGGACTGAAGCTTTCTTT. The encoded protein is CASSTTSGGAWTEAFF. The full variable domain, completed using reference TRBV19 and TRBJ1-1, is DGGITQSPKYLFRKEGQNVTLSCEQNLNHDAMYWYRQDPGQGLRLIYYSQIVNDFQKGDIAEGYSVSREKKESFPLTVTSAQKNPTAFYLCASSTTSGGAWTEAFFGQGTRLTVV.

This clonotype was found a few times. The chain recombines TRBV12-3 or TRBV12-4 with TRBJ2-5; 8 nucleotides align to TRBD1. J was trimmed by 5 bases and V by 1 base; bases with no gene match: 3. CDR3 length: 14 residues. The CDR3 here is CASSLGTGGETQYF. CDR3 sequence (DNA): TGTGCCAGCAGTTTAGGCACAGGGGGGGAGACCCAGTACTTC.

The chain carries TRBV5-6 and TRBJ2-1; 8 bases align to TRBD2. Germline V lookup: CDR1 SGHDT, CDR2 YYEEEE. J was trimmed by 1 base and V by 0 bases; bases with no gene match: 3. The CDR3 contains 16 residues. CDR3: CASSLAAGGSYNEQFF. For the CDR3, the DNA is TGTGCCAGCAGCTTGGCTGCGGGGGGATCCTACAATGAGCAGTTCTTC. Together with reference TRBV5-6 and TRBJ2-1, the CDR3 gives the full variable domain: DAGVTQSPTHLIKTRGQQVTLRCSPKSGHDTVSWYQQALGQGPQFIFQYYEEEERQRGNFPDRFSGHQFPNYSSELNVNALLLGDSALYLCASSLAAGGSYNEQFFGPGTRLTVL.

The gene calls are TRBV6-5 and TRBJ1-5; D gene unclear. The ends were cut back, 8 bases at V and 1 base at J, with 9 bases in the middle. Germline CDR1 reads MNHEY; CDR2 reads SVGAGI. This CDR3 has 13 amino acids. The CDR3 bases are TGTGCCAGCGGTAAGGGCAGCAATCAGCCCCAGCATTTT. Translated, it gives CASGKGSNQPQHF.

The chain joins TRBV7-9 to TRBJ1-1; possibly TRBD1 for D (5 bases). V was cut by 2 bases and J by 3 bases, with 10 bases left in between. Germline-derived CDR1 and CDR2 are SEHNR and FQNEAQ (reference sequence). The CDR3 is made up of 14 amino acids. CDR3 DNA sequence: TGTGCCAGCAGCTTACCCGTAGGGGACACTGAAGCTTTCTTT. Translation: CASSLPVGDTEAFF.

Points on this clonotype: A junction boundary mismatches the germline segment, possibly from a read error. DNA for the CDR3: TGCAGCGTAGCCTTTCAGAGACAGGGTACGGCCTTC. Translation: CSVAFQRQGTAF. This chain links TRBV29-1 with TRBJ1-2; 7 bases align to TRBD1. This CDR3 is 12 amino acids long. Germline V lookup: CDR1 SQVTM, CDR2 ANQGSEA. Using reference TRBV29-1 and TRBJ1-2 for the parts outside the CDR3, the full variable domain is SAVISQKPSRDICQRGTSLTIQCQVDSQVTMMFWYRQQPGQSLTLIATANQGSEATYESGFVIDKFPISRPNLTFSTLTVSNMSPEDSSIYLCSVAFQRQGTAFGSGTRLTVV.

The chain combines TRBV12-3 or TRBV12-4 with TRBJ2-1, with 7 bases identical to TRBD1. The CDR3 runs to 14 residues. The ends lost 7 bases at V and 5 bases at J; junction bases unmatched: 8. This CDR3 is CASTATGRNNEQFF. The CDR3 nucleotides are TGTGCCAGCACCGCGACAGGGAGAAACAATGAGCAGTTCTTC.